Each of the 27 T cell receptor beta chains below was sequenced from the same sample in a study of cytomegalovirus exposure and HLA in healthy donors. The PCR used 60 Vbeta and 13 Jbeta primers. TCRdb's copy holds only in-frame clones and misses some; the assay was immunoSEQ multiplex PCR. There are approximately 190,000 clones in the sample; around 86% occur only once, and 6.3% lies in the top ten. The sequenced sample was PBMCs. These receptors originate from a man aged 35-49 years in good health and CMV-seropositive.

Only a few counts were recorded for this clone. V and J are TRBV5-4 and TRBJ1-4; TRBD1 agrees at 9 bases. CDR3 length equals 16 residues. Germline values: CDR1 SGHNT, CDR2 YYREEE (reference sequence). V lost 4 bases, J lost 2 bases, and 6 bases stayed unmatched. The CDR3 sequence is CASSRTGDRTNEKLFF. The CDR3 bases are TGTGCCAGCAGCAGGACAGGGGATCGGACTAATGAAAAACTGTTTTTT.

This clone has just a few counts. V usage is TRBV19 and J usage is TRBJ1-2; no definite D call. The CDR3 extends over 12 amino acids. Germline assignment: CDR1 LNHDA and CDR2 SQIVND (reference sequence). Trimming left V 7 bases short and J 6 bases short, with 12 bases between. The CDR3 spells CASKRREDGYTF. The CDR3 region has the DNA TGTGCCAGTAAAAGGAGGGAGGATGGCTACACCTTC.

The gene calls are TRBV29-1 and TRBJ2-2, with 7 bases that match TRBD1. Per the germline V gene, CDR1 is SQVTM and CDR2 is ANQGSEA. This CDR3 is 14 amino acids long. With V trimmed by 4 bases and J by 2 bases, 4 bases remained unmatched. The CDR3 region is CSVGTGSNTGELFF. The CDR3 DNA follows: TGCAGCGTTGGGACAGGCAGCAACACCGGGGAGCTGTTTTTT.

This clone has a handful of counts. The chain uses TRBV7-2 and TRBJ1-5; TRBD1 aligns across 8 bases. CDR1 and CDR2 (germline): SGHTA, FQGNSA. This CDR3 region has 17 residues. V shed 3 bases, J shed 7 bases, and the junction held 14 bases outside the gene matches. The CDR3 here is CASSFLLSDRGVQPQHF. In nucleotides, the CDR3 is TGTGCCAGCAGCTTCTTACTCTCTGACAGGGGTGTACAGCCCCAGCATTTT.

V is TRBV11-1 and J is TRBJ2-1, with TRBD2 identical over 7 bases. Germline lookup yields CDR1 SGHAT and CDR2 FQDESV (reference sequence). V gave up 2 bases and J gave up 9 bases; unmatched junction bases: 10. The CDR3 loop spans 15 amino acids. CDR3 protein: CASSLLGGSSGEQFF. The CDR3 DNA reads TGTGCCAGCAGCTTACTCGGGGGGAGTAGCGGTGAGCAGTTCTTC. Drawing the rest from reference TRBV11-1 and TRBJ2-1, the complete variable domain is EAEVAQSPRYKITEKSQAVAFWCDPISGHATLYWYRQILGQGPELLVQFQDESVVDDSQLPKDRFSAERLKGVDSTLKIQPAELGDSAMYLCASSLLGGSSGEQFFGPGTRLTVL.

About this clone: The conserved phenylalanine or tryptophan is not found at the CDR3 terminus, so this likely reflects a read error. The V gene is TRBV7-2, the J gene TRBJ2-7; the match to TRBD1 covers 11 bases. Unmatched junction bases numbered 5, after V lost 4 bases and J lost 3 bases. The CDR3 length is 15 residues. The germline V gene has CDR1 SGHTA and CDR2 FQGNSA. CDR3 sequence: CASSSGTGGFYEQYL. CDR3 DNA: TGTGCCAGCAGCTCCGGGACAGGGGGTTTCTACGAGCAGTACCTC.

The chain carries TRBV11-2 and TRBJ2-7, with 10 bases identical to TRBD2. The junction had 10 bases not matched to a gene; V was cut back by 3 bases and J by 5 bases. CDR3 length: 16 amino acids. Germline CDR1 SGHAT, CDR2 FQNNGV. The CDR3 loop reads CASSFPVTSGENEQYF. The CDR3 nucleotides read TGTGCCAGCAGCTTTCCAGTCACTAGCGGGGAGAACGAGCAGTACTTC. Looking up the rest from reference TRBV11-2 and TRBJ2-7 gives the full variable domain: EAGVAQSPRYKIIEKRQSVAFWCNPISGHATLYWYQQILGQGPKLLIQFQNNGVVDDSQLPKDRFSAERLKGVDSTLKIQPAKLEDSAVYLCASSFPVTSGENEQYFGPGTRLTVT.

DNA for the CDR3: TGTGCCAGAAGCTTGGCCCTGACGGGGGGAAACGTTGCAGATACGCAGTATTTT. This translates into CARSLALTGGNVADTQYF. This chain joins TRBV5-3 and TRBJ2-3; 7 nucleotides match TRBD2. TRBV5-3 is placed among ORFs of uncertain function. Trimming removed 0 bases from V and 4 bases from J; junction bases left unmatched: 14. The CDR3 runs to 18 residues.

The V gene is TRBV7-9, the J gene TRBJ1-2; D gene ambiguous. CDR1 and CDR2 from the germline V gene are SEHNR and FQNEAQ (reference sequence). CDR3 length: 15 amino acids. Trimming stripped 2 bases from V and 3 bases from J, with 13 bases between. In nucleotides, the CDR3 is TGTGCCAGCAGCTTAACAAGCCAGGCCGACTATGGCTACACCTTC. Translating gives CASSLTSQADYGYTF.

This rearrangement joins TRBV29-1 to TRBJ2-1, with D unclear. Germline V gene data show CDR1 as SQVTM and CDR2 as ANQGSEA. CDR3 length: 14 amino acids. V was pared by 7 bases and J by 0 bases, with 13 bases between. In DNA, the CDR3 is TGCAGCGCCGTAAGACTTCTCTCCTACAATGAGCAGTTCTTC. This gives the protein CSAVRLLSYNEQFF.

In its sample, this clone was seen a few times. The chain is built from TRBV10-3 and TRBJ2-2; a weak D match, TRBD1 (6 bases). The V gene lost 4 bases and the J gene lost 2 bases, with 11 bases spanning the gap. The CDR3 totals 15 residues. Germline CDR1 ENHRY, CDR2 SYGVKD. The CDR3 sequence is CAISGQELNTGELFF. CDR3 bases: TGTGCCATCAGTGGACAGGAGCTAAACACCGGGGAGCTGTTTTTT.

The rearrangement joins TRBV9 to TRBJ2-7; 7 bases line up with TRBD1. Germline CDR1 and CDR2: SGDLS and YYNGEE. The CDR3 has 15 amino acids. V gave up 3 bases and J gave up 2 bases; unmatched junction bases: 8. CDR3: CASSAFGTDPYEQYF. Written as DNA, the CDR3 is TGTGCCAGCAGCGCCTTCGGGACAGACCCCTACGAGCAGTACTTC.

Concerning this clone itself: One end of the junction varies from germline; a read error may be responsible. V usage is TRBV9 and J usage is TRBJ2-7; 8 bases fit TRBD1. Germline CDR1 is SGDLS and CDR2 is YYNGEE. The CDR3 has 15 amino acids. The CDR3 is CAGSVGQGSSYEQYF. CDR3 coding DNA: TGTGCCGGCAGCGTTGGACAGGGAAGCTCCTACGAGCAGTACTTC.

DNA of the CDR3: TGCAGCGTTGAGGCTACGGGACAGACCTACGAGCAGTACTTC. Encoded protein: CSVEATGQTYEQYF. The chain joins TRBV29-1 to TRBJ2-5; TRBD1 matches 7 bases. The J call is doubtful: the DNA matches TRBJ2-7 better. Germline CDR1 and CDR2: SQVTM and ANQGSEA. CDR3 length equals 14 residues.

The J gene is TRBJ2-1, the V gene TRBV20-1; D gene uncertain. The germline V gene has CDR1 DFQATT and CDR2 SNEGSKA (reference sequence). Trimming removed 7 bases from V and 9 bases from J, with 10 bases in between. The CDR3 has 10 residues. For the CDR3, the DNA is TGCAGTGTCTCCCCGGGTGAGCAGTTCTTC. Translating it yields CSVSPGEQFF.

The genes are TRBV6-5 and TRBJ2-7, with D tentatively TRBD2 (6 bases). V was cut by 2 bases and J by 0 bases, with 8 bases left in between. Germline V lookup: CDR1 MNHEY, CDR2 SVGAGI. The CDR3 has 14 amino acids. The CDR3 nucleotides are TGTGCCAGCAGTTACGGGACTTCCTCCTACGAGCAGTACTTC. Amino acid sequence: CASSYGTSSYEQYF.

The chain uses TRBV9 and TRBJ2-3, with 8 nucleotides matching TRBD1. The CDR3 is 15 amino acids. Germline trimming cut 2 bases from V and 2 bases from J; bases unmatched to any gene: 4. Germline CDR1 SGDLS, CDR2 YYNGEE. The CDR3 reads CASSVQGAITDTQYF. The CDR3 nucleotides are TGTGCCAGCAGCGTGCAGGGGGCGATCACAGATACGCAGTATTTT.

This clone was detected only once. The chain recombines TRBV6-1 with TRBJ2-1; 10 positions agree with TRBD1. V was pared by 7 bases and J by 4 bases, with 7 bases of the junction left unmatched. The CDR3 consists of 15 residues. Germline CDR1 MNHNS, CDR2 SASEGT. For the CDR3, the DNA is TGTGCCAGCACCCGAAGGGGACAGGGGTACAATGAGCAGTTCTTC. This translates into CASTRRGQGYNEQFF.

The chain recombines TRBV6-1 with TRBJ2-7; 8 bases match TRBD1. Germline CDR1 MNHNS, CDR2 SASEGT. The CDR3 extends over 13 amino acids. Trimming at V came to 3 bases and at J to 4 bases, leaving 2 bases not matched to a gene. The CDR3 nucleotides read TGTGCCAGCAGTGACAGGGGGCGGTACGAGCAGTACTTC. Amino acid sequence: CASSDRGRYEQYF.

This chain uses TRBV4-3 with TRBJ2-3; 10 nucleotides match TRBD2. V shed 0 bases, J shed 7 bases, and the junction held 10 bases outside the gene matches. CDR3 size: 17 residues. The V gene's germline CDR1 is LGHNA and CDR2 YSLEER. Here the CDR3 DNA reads TGCGCCAGCAGCCAAGATCACGCTAGCGGGGGACCCTATACGCAGTATTTT. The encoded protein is CASSQDHASGGPYTQYF.

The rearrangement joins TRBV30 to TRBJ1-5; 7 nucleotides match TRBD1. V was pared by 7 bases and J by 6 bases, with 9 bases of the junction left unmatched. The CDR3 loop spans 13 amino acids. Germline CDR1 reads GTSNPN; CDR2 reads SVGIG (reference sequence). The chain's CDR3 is CAFDRERGQPQHF. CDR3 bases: TGTGCCTTCGACAGGGAGAGGGGTCAGCCCCAGCATTTT.

DNA of the CDR3: TGTGCCAGCACCCCCAGGGGAACTAGCTACAATGAGCAGTTCTTC. It yields the protein CASTPRGTSYNEQFF. The genes are TRBV27 and TRBJ2-1, with a tentative D call TRBD1 (6 bases). Per germline, CDR1 MNHEY and CDR2 SMNVEV (reference sequence). The CDR3 contains 15 residues. Trimming removed 7 bases at V and 3 bases at J, with 16 bases between.

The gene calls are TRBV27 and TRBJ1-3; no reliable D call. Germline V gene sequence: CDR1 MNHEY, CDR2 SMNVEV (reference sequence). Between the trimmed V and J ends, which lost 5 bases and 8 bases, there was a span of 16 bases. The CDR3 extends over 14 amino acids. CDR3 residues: CASSRGADRDTIYF. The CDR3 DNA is TGTGCCAGCAGTAGAGGAGCGGATAGGGACACCATATATTTT.

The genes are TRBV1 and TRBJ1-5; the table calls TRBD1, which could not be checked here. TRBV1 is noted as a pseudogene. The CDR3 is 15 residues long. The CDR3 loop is CTSSLDTLSNQPQHF. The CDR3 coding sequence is TGCACCAGCAGCCTGGACACCTTGAGCAATCAGCCCCAGCATTTT.

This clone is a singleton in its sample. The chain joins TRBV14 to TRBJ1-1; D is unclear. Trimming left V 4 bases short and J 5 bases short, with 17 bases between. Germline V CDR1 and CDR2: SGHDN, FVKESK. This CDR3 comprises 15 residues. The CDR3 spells CASSLTPGSGTEAFF. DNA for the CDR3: TGTGCCAGCAGCCTTACCCCGGGGTCCGGGACTGAAGCTTTCTTT.

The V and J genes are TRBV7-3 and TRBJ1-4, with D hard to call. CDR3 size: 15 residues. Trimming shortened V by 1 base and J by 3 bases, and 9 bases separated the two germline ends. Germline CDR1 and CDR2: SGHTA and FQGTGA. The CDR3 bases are TGTGCCAGCAGCTTAAGCGGAGGTCCTAATGAAAAACTGTTTTTT. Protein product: CASSLSGGPNEKLFF.

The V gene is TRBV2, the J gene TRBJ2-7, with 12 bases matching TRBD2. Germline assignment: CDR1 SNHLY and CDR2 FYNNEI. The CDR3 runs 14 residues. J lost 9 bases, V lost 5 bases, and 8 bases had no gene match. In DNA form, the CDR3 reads TGTGCCAGCAGTCAGACTAGCGGGGGACGGGGGCAGTACTTC. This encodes CASSQTSGGRGQYF.